Sequencing of this T cell receptor (beta chain) was carried out in a study of cytomegalovirus exposure and HLA in healthy donors. Study-level points and caveats: Researchers reported in a later analysis that a missense DCLRE1C variant was tied to TCR beta V- and J-gene trimming. Presence/absence analyses rested on an assumption that sequencing depth was roughly uniform across donors. Reported results showed that the classifier diagnosed cytomegalovirus status with high specificity and sensitivity.

CDR1 and CDR2 (germline): SGHRS, YFSETQ. The length of the CDR3 is 14 residues. The V gene lost 5 bases and the J gene lost 4 bases, with 12 bases spanning the gap. A remark on this clone: As yet, its antigen is unknown.

Primers included in the PCR were 60 Vbeta and 13 Jbeta primers. The table came from immunoSEQ multiplex PCR; TCRdb's copy has only in-frame clones and leaves some out. The data contain 120,000 or so clones, over 70% of them singletons. The rearrangement joins TRBV5-1 to TRBJ1-4; no clear D. Sequenced material: PBMCs. This TCR was recovered from a woman in her 40s in good health and CMV-seronegative. The CDR3 DNA is TGCGCCAGCAGAGGAGCCTCCGTTAATGAAAAACTGTTTTTT. Translating it yields CASRGASVNEKLFF. The full variable domain, its missing parts supplied by reference TRBV5-1 and TRBJ1-4, is KAGVTQTPRYLIKTRGQQVTLSCSPISGHRSVSWYQQTPGQGLQFLFEYFSETQRNKGNFPGRFSGRQFSNSRSEMNVSTLELGDSALYLCASRGASVNEKLFFGSGTQLSVL.